This T cell receptor beta chain was identified in a study of T cells in localized non-small cell lung cancer. This table comes from immunoSEQ multiplex PCR, and its TCRdb copy is limited to in-frame clones, with some not included. The data show 50,000 to 60,000 clones, with about 78% seen just once and more than 4% held by the top ten. Concerning this clone itself: Its antigen is unknown.

Germline V gene sequence: CDR1 SEHNR, CDR2 FQNEAQ (reference sequence). The CDR3 totals 14 residues. Trimming stripped 1 base from V and 4 bases from J, with 10 bases between. Overall study results and limits: Without multi-region sequencing, intratumor heterogeneity could not be excluded. Patients showing higher blood T cell density tended to see longer overall survival. Out of the top 100 tumor clones, a median roughly 50 were seen in adjacent lung.

The sequence was obtained from a woman aged 35 to 70 with stage II lung adenocarcinoma. This specimen was PBMCs, taken before any cancer treatment. V gene TRBV7-9 combines with J gene TRBJ1-2; weak D call: TRBD1 (6 bases). The CDR3 DNA follows: TGTGCCAGCAGCTTAGATGGGACACCCTATGGCTACACCTTC. This codes for CASSLDGTPYGYTF.